Listed here are 13 T cell receptor beta chains from one sample, sequenced in a study of T cells in Graves' hyperthyroidism and ophthalmopathy. The CDR3 regions of TCR beta were amplified from RNA transcripts. First-round RT-PCR with HTBI primers amplified the TCR CDR3 region. TCRdb re-called the multiplex PCR reads with MiXCR, one entry per CDR3 protein. The data show roughly 700,000 distinct CDR3 sequences, about a third seen once. The sample comprised blood. These receptors came from a woman aged 40-49 years with Graves' hyperthyroidism.

The sample holds a few counts of this clonotype. The rearrangement joins TRBV7-2 to TRBJ2-7; tentative D call: TRBD2 (5 bases). This CDR3 has 14 residues. Germline V CDR1 and CDR2: SGHTA, FQGNSA. V dropped 4 bases and J dropped 5 bases, with 15 bases sitting between them. CDR3 sequence reads: CASSYLSSPHEQYF. The CDR3 DNA reads as TGTGCCAGCAGCTACCTATCTAGCCCCCACGAGCAGTACTTC.

This clonotype has at least ten counts. This chain joins TRBV12-3 or TRBV12-4 and TRBJ1-1; D unclear. The CDR3 sequence is 13 residues long. Trimming removed 3 bases at V and 11 bases at J, with 16 bases between. CDR3 amino acids: CASSFSYADSAFF. CDR3 coding DNA: TGTGCCAGCAGTTTTAGTTATGCCGACTCTGCTTTCTTT.

This clonotype was observed a handful of times. This chain uses TRBV6-2 or TRBV6-3 with TRBJ1-1, with no clear D. Germline V gene sequence: CDR1 MNHEY, CDR2 SVGEGT. The CDR3 loop spans 15 amino acids. Trimming cost V 0 bases and J 5 bases, with 13 bases left between them. The CDR3 DNA is TGTGCCAGCAGTTACTCGTACGGTGGGGAGACTGAAGCTTTCTTT. This gives the protein CASSYSYGGETEAFF.

In its sample, this clonotype was seen a few times. The chain links TRBV5-1 to TRBJ1-1, with TRBD1 matching over 7 bases. The V gene end was trimmed by 0 bases and the J gene end by 4 bases; junction bases not matched to a gene: 3. This CDR3 is built from 14 residues. Germline assignment: CDR1 SGHRS and CDR2 YFSETQ. The CDR3 is CASSLAGGSTEAFF. For the CDR3, the DNA is TGCGCCAGCAGCTTGGCAGGGGGGAGCACTGAAGCTTTCTTT.

This clonotype appeared many times. DNA for the CDR3: TGTGCCAGCAGCTCGGATGGTGGCGGACGTGCCTATGGCTACACCTTC. It yields the protein CASSSDGGGRAYGYTF. The V and J genes are TRBV11-2 and TRBJ1-2; no definite D call. CDR1 and CDR2 (germline): SGHAT, FQNNGV. Trimming removed 4 bases at V and 4 bases at J, with 19 bases between. This CDR3 comprises 16 residues.

Ten or more counts support this clonotype. The genes are TRBV29-1 and TRBJ1-5; D is unresolved. Germline CDR1 SQVTM, CDR2 ANQGSEA. This CDR3 has 13 amino acids. The V gene lost 3 bases and the J gene lost 7 bases, with 13 bases spanning the gap. CDR3: CSVDDGVGQPQHF. In DNA form, the CDR3 reads TGCAGCGTTGACGACGGGGTAGGACAGCCCCAGCATTTT.

This clonotype was observed a handful of times. V and J are TRBV4-1 and TRBJ1-2, with TRBD1 matching 11 bases. This CDR3 region has 15 residues. CDR1 and CDR2 (germline): MGHRA, YSYEKL. V shed 0 bases, J shed 7 bases, and the junction held 4 bases outside the gene matches. The CDR3: CASSQDRTGGSGYTF. The CDR3 DNA sequence: TGCGCCAGCAGCCAAGATCGGACAGGGGGCTCTGGCTACACCTTC.

This clonotype was detected only once. The V and J genes are TRBV29-1 and TRBJ1-2; no reliable D call. This CDR3 has 10 amino acids. V was pared by 7 bases and J by 0 bases, with 3 bases between. In germline, CDR1 is SQVTM, CDR2 ANQGSEA. Here the CDR3 reads CSDTNYGYTF. CDR3 nucleotide sequence: TGCAGCGATACTAACTATGGCTACACCTTC.

This chain joins TRBV7-9 and TRBJ2-7; TRBD2 matches at 10 bases. With V trimmed by 7 bases and J by 1 base, 16 bases remained unmatched. Germline V gene data show CDR1 as SEHNR and CDR2 as FQNEAQ (reference sequence). This CDR3 has 18 residues. The CDR3 coding sequence is TGTGCCAGCACCTTCCGTACTAGCGGGGCGGTACTTTCCTACGAGCAGTACTTC. It translates to CASTFRTSGAVLSYEQYF.

This clonotype was detected many times. The V gene is TRBV25-1, the J gene TRBJ2-2, with D perhaps TRBD1 (5 bases). The CDR3 runs to 15 residues. Per the germline V gene, CDR1 is MGHDK and CDR2 is SYGVNS. Trimming shortened V by 6 bases and J by 0 bases, and 11 bases separated the two germline ends. For the CDR3, the DNA is TGTGCCAGCAGCCGCAGGGCTGCGAACACCGGGGAGCTGTTTTTT. This translates into CASSRRAANTGELFF.

The genes are TRBV7-9 and TRBJ1-5; D ambiguous. This CDR3 has 12 amino acids. Germline V gene sequence: CDR1 SEHNR, CDR2 FQNEAQ (reference sequence). The V gene lost 6 bases and the J gene lost 10 bases, with 13 bases spanning the gap. Written as DNA, the CDR3 is TGTGCCAGCAGTCGCCCGGCCCGCCCCCAGCATTTT. As protein: CASSRPARPQHF.

The gene calls are TRBV2 and TRBJ1-2; D is perhaps TRBD1 (5 bases). The CDR3 is 14 amino acids. The germline gives CDR1 SNHLY, CDR2 FYNNEI. V was trimmed by 5 bases and J by 7 bases, leaving 17 bases between them. The CDR3 DNA reads TGTGCCAGCAGTTACTCGCCGGGGGTCGGTGGCTACACCTTC. Translating gives CASSYSPGVGGYTF. Full variable domain (remainder filled in from reference TRBV2 and TRBJ1-2): EPEVTQTPSHQVTQMGQEVILRCVPISNHLYFYWYRQILGQKVEFLVSFYNNEISEKSEIFDDQFSVERPDGSNFTLKIRSTKLEDSAMYFCASSYSPGVGGYTFGSGTRLTVV.

The gene calls are TRBV10-3 and TRBJ1-1; D is undetermined. V lost 4 bases and J lost 2, with 5 bases in between. The CDR3 length is 12 residues. The V gene's germline CDR1 is ENHRY and CDR2 SYGVKD. CDR3 residues: CAISASNTEAFF. For the CDR3, the DNA is TGTGCCATCAGTGCGAGCAACACTGAAGCTTTCTTT.